What follows are 18 T cell receptor beta chains derived from one specimen sequenced in a study of vaccination and CD4 T cells after COVID-19. For these receptors, no antigen is known. The treatment here: roughly ten-day PBMC culture with coronavirus spike peptide pools or control peptides (ViraFEST assay). Cultured CD4+ T-cell DNA underwent Oncomine TCR Beta short-read sequencing. TCRdb passed the PCR reads through MiXCR, listing each CDR3 protein once. This sample has roughly 12,000 distinct CDR3 sequences, with more than 70% found just once. Material: CD4+ T cells from blood, cultured in vitro. Receptors were obtained from a human donor who had recovered from COVID-19.

This rearrangement joins TRBV11-3 to TRBJ2-7, with TRBD1 as a possible D gene (5 bases). Germline CDR1 SGHNT, CDR2 YENEEA. V was clipped by 5 bases and J by 3 bases, with 11 bases between them. The CDR3 consists of 13 residues. DNA of the CDR3: TGTGCCAGCAGCCAGGGTGAAGACTACGAGCAGTACTTC. This codes for CASSQGEDYEQYF.

The rearrangement links TRBV18 to TRBJ2-1; 13 bases map to TRBD2. V shed 3 bases and J 4 bases; nucleotides not matched to a gene: 0. CDR3 size: 15 residues. Per the germline V gene, CDR1 is KGHSH and CDR2 is LQKENI. The CDR3 spells CASSPGLAGYNEQFF. The CDR3 bases are TGTGCCAGCTCACCGGGACTAGCGGGATACAATGAGCAGTTCTTC.

V usage is TRBV28 and J usage is TRBJ1-5; D perhaps matches TRBD1 (6 bases). Germline values: CDR1 MDHEN, CDR2 SYDVKM. V was clipped by 7 bases and J by 5 bases, with 18 bases between them. The CDR3 is made up of 15 amino acids. CDR3 DNA sequence: TGTGCCAGCACCCCTCGGGGGCAGGGGTATCAGCCCCAGCATTTT. Its translation: CASTPRGQGYQPQHF.

V usage is TRBV7-2 and J usage is TRBJ2-5, with D hard to call. V gave up 1 base and J gave up 3 bases, with 9 bases separating them. The CDR3 is made up of 14 amino acids. Germline values: CDR1 SGHTA, CDR2 FQGNSA. In DNA, the CDR3 is TGTGCCAGCAGCTTAGGCAGTGTAAAAGAGACCCAGTACTTC. Translated, it gives CASSLGSVKETQYF.

This chain uses TRBV19 with TRBJ2-2, with no clear D. The germline V gene has CDR1 LNHDA and CDR2 SQIVND (reference sequence). V gave up 7 bases and J gave up 4 bases, with 22 bases separating them. CDR3 length: 17 amino acids. The CDR3 spells CASTLGRPIVGTGELFF. The CDR3 DNA reads as TGTGCCAGTACCCTGGGCAGGCCGATCGTGGGCACCGGGGAGCTGTTTTTT.

This clonotype was recorded once. This rearrangement joins TRBV7-2 to TRBJ1-1; D is uncertain. This CDR3 contains 13 residues. V was shortened by 5 bases and J by 0 bases, with 7 bases between the two germline ends. Germline lookup yields CDR1 SGHTA and CDR2 FQGNSA. The CDR3 here is CASSHAVNTEAFF. CDR3 sequence (DNA): TGTGCCAGCAGCCATGCCGTGAACACTGAAGCTTTCTTT. The full variable domain, rest sourced from reference TRBV7-2 and TRBJ1-1, is GAGVSQSPSNKVTEKGKDVELRCDPISGHTALYWYRQSLGQGLEFLIYFQGNSAPDKSGLPSDRFSAERTGGSVSTLTIQRTQQEDSAVYLCASSHAVNTEAFFGQGTRLTVV.

The rearrangement links TRBV7-2 to TRBJ2-5; D is uncertain. The CDR3 is made up of 14 amino acids. Trimming shortened V by 0 bases and J by 2 bases, and 7 bases separated the two germline ends. Germline CDR1 is SGHTA and CDR2 is FQGNSA. CDR3 sequence: CASSLAGTQETQYF. In nucleotides, the CDR3 is TGTGCCAGCAGCTTAGCGGGAACACAAGAGACCCAGTACTTC. The variable domain in full, with the rest retrieved from reference TRBV7-2 and TRBJ2-5, is GAGVSQSPSNKVTEKGKDVELRCDPISGHTALYWYRQSLGQGLEFLIYFQGNSAPDKSGLPSDRFSAERTGGSVSTLTIQRTQQEDSAVYLCASSLAGTQETQYFGPGTRLLVL.

The rearrangement links TRBV7-6 to TRBJ1-3; no clear D gene. Germline V gene data show CDR1 as SGHVS and CDR2 as FNYEAQ. Trimming shortened V by 0 bases and J by 0 bases, and 9 bases separated the two germline ends. The CDR3 has 16 residues. In DNA, the CDR3 is TGTGCCAGCAGCTTAGCGTCAGGCCTCTCTGGAAACACCATATATTTT. Translation gives CASSLASGLSGNTIYF.

The V call is TRBV7-2, the J call TRBJ1-6; 7 nucleotides match TRBD1. The length of the CDR3 is 15 residues. Trimming cost V 6 bases and J 7 bases; bases outside gene matches: 9. CDR1 and CDR2 from the germline V gene are SGHTA and FQGNSA. The CDR3 DNA follows: TGTGCCAGCAGTTACCCAGGGGGGAGGAATTCACCCCTCCACTTT. It encodes CASSYPGGRNSPLHF.

The chain carries TRBV19 and TRBJ2-7, with TRBD2 matching 10 bases. The CDR3 loop spans 14 amino acids. Trimming removed 4 bases from V and 2 bases from J; junction bases left unmatched: 2. Germline V gene data show CDR1 as LNHDA and CDR2 as SQIVND (reference sequence). For the CDR3, the DNA is TGTGCCAGTAGTAGGACTAGCGGTACCTACGAGCAGTACTTC. Translation: CASSRTSGTYEQYF. Full variable domain (outside the CDR3, taken from reference TRBV19 and TRBJ2-7): DGGITQSPKYLFRKEGQNVTLSCEQNLNHDAMYWYRQDPGQGLRLIYYSQIVNDFQKGDIAEGYSVSREKKESFPLTVTSAQKNPTAFYLCASSRTSGTYEQYFGPGTRLTVT.

The gene calls are TRBV20-1 and TRBJ1-1; the match to TRBD1 covers 7 bases. V gave up 6 bases and J gave up 0 bases; unmatched junction bases: 7. Looked up from germline, CDR1 is DFQATT and CDR2 is SNEGSKA (reference sequence). This CDR3 spans 14 amino acids. CDR3 in amino acids: CSALRDSLNTEAFF. The DNA of the CDR3 is TGCAGTGCCCTGAGGGACAGCCTGAACACTGAAGCTTTCTTT.

In this sample, this clonotype turned up a few times. This chain uses TRBV19 with TRBJ1-5; D is unresolved. Germline V gene sequence: CDR1 LNHDA, CDR2 SQIVND (reference sequence). V lost 0 bases to trimming and J lost 3 bases, with 15 bases between them. The CDR3 runs 17 residues. CDR3 DNA: TGTGCCAGTAGTATAGATCCCCCCGGGCGCAACAATCAGCCCCAGCATTTT. Its protein is CASSIDPPGRNNQPQHF. Together with reference TRBV19 and TRBJ1-5, the CDR3 gives the full variable domain: DGGITQSPKYLFRKEGQNVTLSCEQNLNHDAMYWYRQDPGQGLRLIYYSQIVNDFQKGDIAEGYSVSREKKESFPLTVTSAQKNPTAFYLCASSIDPPGRNNQPQHFGDGTRLSIL.

This sequence joins TRBV4-1 and TRBJ1-5; 11 bases map to TRBD1. After removal of 1 base from V and 0 bases from J, the junction contained 5 bases not matched to a gene. The CDR3 covers 18 residues. Germline loops: CDR1 MGHRA, CDR2 YSYEKL. The CDR3 loop is CASSQVGQGGYSNQPQHF. CDR3 DNA sequence: TGCGCCAGCAGCCAAGTGGGACAGGGGGGTTATAGCAATCAGCCCCAGCATTTT.

This sequence joins TRBV28 and TRBJ1-2; weak D call: TRBD1 (5 bases). Looked up from germline, CDR1 is MDHEN and CDR2 is SYDVKM. The CDR3 is made up of 13 amino acids. Trimming shortened V by 8 bases and J by 7 bases, and 17 bases separated the two germline ends. CDR3 amino acids: CASERQLKGGYTF. In DNA form, the CDR3 reads TGTGCCAGCGAGCGACAGCTCAAGGGTGGCTACACCTTC.

The rearrangement uses TRBV20-1 and TRBJ1-1; the D is unclear. The CDR3 has 17 residues. Germline V CDR1 and CDR2: DFQATT, SNEGSKA (reference sequence). V lost 1 base, J lost 1 base, and 19 bases lay in between. CDR3 DNA sequence: TGCAGTGCTAGAGCCCCGGGAGCGGGCAGGAAGAACACTGAAGCTTTCTTT. This translates into CSARAPGAGRKNTEAFF.

The chain joins TRBV7-2 to TRBJ1-6, with D perhaps matching TRBD1 (5 bases). Germline V lookup: CDR1 SGHTA, CDR2 FQGNSA. Deletions cut 1 base from V and 7 bases from J, with 20 bases between. The CDR3 covers 18 residues. The CDR3 DNA reads as TGTGCCAGCAGCTTAGAGTCCCTCAGGGTCGTGCGGAATTCACCCCTCCACTTT. This translates into CASSLESLRVVRNSPLHF.

The chain employs TRBV28 and TRBJ1-6, with a possible D match to TRBD1 (5 bases). This CDR3 spans 17 amino acids. V was clipped by 5 bases and J by 0 bases, with 14 bases between them. Germline assignment: CDR1 MDHEN and CDR2 SYDVKM. CDR3 loop: CASSPTGQSSYNSPLHF. The DNA for the CDR3 is TGTGCCAGCAGTCCTACGGGGCAAAGCTCCTATAATTCACCCCTCCACTTT.

The CDR3 spells CASSLGTNTGELFF. CDR3 DNA sequence: TGTGCCAGCAGCTTGGGGACTAACACCGGGGAGCTGTTTTTT. The gene calls are TRBV11-3 and TRBJ2-2; maybe TRBD2 (6 bases). V lost 3 bases to trimming and J lost 2 bases, with 7 bases between them. The CDR3 consists of 14 residues. The germline CDR1 and CDR2 sequences are SGHNT and YENEEA.